This TCR beta chain was obtained from a study of T cells expressing NK-cell markers. Study summary: Repertoires of TCR beta were obtained from T cells sorted as CD3+CD56+NKG2C+, CD3+CD56+NKG2C- and CD3+CD56-NKG2C+. Seven of the eight sequenced donors were HCMV-seropositive; one was seronegative. Study-level results: For six donors, the dominant NKG2C+ clonotypes made up roughly 1.0-7.5% of their CD8+ T cells.

As regards this clonotype: Antigen specificity is unknown.

5'RACE template switching with UMIs produced the TCR beta cDNA. From its re-call of the 5' RACE reads, TCRdb lists each CDR3 protein once, without DNA. The sample has about 550,000 distinct CDR3 sequences. The CDR3 length is 16 residues. Germline CDR1 reads DFQATT; CDR2 reads SNEGSKA (reference sequence). The clonotype was recovered from a man aged 18 to 35 in good health. Sequencing was performed on blood T cells: a sorted CD56 or NKG2C T cell subset, CD4+ or CD8+ T cells, or bulk PBMC T cells (not recorded which). The chain uses TRBV20-1 and TRBJ2-1. Here the CDR3 reads CSARDFSGSSYNEQFF.